This record covers a single TCR beta chain. Its antigen is not known. Diagnosing involved the use of clinical symptoms, serum thyroxine and TRAb, thyroid ultrasound and orbital computed tomography. This sample was included in a study of T cells in Graves' hyperthyroidism and ophthalmopathy. As for the study in general: Peripheral blood was drawn at first diagnosis, prior to all treatment. Overall study results and limits: The model foresaw ophthalmopathy a median around 6 months prior to onset. Among thyroid clonotypes expanded above 0.001, most also appeared in blood.

Germline V gives CDR1 LGHNT, CDR2 FRNRAP. With 2 bases removed from V and 1 base from J, the gap between germline ends came to 14 bases. CDR3 length: 17 residues. Amplified TCR beta CDR3 regions came from RNA transcripts. An initial round of RT-PCR targeting the TCR CDR3 relied on the HTBI primer set. TCRdb independently ran MiXCR on the multiplex PCR reads; one entry per CDR3 protein. The sample yields around 300,000 distinct CDR3 sequences, about 20% seen once. This sequence joins TRBV12-5 and TRBJ2-2; D remains unclear. This clonotype was sampled from a man aged 25-45 years with Graves' ophthalmopathy. Sequenced sample: blood. This chain's CDR3 is CASGLSPTDLNTGELFF. The CDR3 bases are TGTGCTAGTGGTTTGAGCCCGACGGATTTGAACACCGGGGAGCTGTTTTTT.